A single T cell receptor (beta chain) is shown here with its context. The specificity of this receptor is unknown. Per-nucleotide qualities are absent, and no much larger clonotype sits a single base away. This sample is part of a study of blood T cells in healthy people across ages (dated by TCRdb to about 2015). A note on the overall study: In model experiments, template switching captured about one uniquely barcoded TCR beta cDNA molecule for every two T cells. To track age-related changes in TCR beta repertoire diversity, the study relied on deep sequencing normalized with unique cDNA molecular identifiers. Donors were grouped into four age groups: young (average approximately 15 years), middle-aged (roughly 37), aged (about 60) and long-lived (about 82). Donors of different ages were randomly distributed across sequencing lanes to avoid experimental bias. The study analyzed two additional independent replicas of 1 million unique cDNA reads from the same blood draw for two donors, one aged 18 to 29 and one aged 80 or older.

The junction shows trimming of 9 bases on V and 13 bases on J, plus 20 bases between the germline ends. The CDR3 has 12 amino acids, counting the end cysteine and phenylalanine. Just CDR3 DNA is preserved here, 36 bases in frame from base 1. Per the germline V gene, SNHLY is the CDR1 and FYNNEI is the CDR2. The donors were under 40 Caucasian individuals from Russia, aged 6 to 90 years, who were systemically healthy. Roughly 9 milliliters of peripheral blood were drawn from each donor into EDTA-treated Vacutainer tubes. Ficoll-Paque density-gradient centrifugation was used to isolate PBMCs, with at least 6.5 million per sample. Trizol reagent was used to extract total RNA from PBMCs, with at least 6 micrograms per sample. For every donor, an aliquot of PBMCs went through flow cytometry to measure the percentages of naive CD45RAhigh/CD27high T cells. Summary of the overall study and its limitations: There was a strong correlation between observed TCR beta diversity and the percentage of naive T cells measured by flow cytometry. Compared with the aged group, the long-lived group had more naive CD4+ T cells, fewer expanded clones and increased TCR diversity, suggesting age selection. Total diversity estimates from one million sequenced T cells were considered lower bounds and underestimates. As age increased, observed TCR beta diversity per million T cells dropped in a roughly linear way, and a significant reduction was already evident by age 40. Since profiling was done on bulk unsorted PBMCs, naive and antigen-experienced compartments could not be conclusively compared. Because donor CMV infection status was unknown, age-related changes in expanded clonotypes were potentially confounded.

Receptors were amplified or captured by 5' RACE. The listed sequencing device is Illumina HiSeq 2500. The second PCR ran for about 6 to 12 cycles and used a J-beta primer mix along with a sample-barcoded 5' primer. A unique molecular identifier was introduced onto each TCR beta cDNA molecule by a template-switch 5' adaptor carrying 12 random nucleotides. Each sample yielded at least 2.5 million CDR3-containing paired-end reads. First-strand cDNA synthesis was performed from all RNA using the Mint cDNA synthesis kit, with priming by a TRBC-specific oligonucleotide. Following uracil-DNA glycosylase treatment, a first 18-cycle PCR with universal primers M1SS and BC2_uni_R was performed on all cDNA. Per the original workflow: Normalization of each sample was performed by random selection of 1 million high-quality reads, each carrying a distinct molecular identifier. Reads sharing molecular identifiers were discarded rather than binned into consensus sequences. CDR3 identification, clonotype clustering and error correction used MiTCR with a Q25 quality threshold and the strictest error-elimination algorithm. Lower-bound total TCR beta diversity was estimated with a nonparametric unseen species model using Euler transformation. TCRdb reprocessed the public reads (quality trimming at Q25 with fastp, clone calling with MiXCR) and kept in-frame beta chains. Identical CDR3 protein sequences are pooled into one entry, listed with their most common genes and DNA. TCRdb, not the authors, supplied the V and J calls. For this sample there are around 1.7 million distinct CDR3 sequences; roughly 27% appear just once. The ten largest clonotypes hold about 8% of the sample.

Input material: blood. This TCR was recovered from a woman aged 25 to 45 in good health. In this chain, TRBV2 is recombined with TRBJ2-3; TRBD1 is possibly the D segment (6 matching bases). For the CDR3, the sequence is CARFPPGQGEYF. The DNA reads as follows: TGTGCCAGGTTTCCTCCGGGACAAGGGGAGTATTTT.